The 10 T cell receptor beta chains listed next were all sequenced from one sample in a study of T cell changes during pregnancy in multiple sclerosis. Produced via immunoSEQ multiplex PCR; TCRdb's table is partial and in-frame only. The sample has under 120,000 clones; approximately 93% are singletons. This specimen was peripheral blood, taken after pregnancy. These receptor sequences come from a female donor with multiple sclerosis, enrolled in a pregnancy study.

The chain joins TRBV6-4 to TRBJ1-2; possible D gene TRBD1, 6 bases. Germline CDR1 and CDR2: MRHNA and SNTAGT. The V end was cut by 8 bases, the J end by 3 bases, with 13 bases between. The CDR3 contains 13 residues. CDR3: CASSPGVDYGYTF. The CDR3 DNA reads TGTGCCAGCTCCCCAGGGGTCGACTATGGCTACACCTTC.

This chain's CDR3 is CASSQQGLANYGYTF. The CDR3 DNA is TGTGCCAGCAGTCAACAGGGGTTAGCTAACTATGGCTACACCTTC. The chain has TRBV6-1 and TRBJ1-2; the match to TRBD1 covers 7 bases. CDR1 MNHNS and CDR2 SASEGT come from the germline V gene. V gave up 5 bases and J gave up 0 bases; unmatched junction bases: 6. The CDR3 covers 15 residues.

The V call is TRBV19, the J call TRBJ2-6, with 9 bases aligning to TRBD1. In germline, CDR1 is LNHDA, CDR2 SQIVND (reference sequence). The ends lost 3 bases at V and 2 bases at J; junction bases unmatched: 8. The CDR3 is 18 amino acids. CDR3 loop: CASSMGGQGLTGANVLTF. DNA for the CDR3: TGTGCCAGTAGTATGGGGGGACAGGGATTGACTGGGGCCAACGTCCTGACTTTC.

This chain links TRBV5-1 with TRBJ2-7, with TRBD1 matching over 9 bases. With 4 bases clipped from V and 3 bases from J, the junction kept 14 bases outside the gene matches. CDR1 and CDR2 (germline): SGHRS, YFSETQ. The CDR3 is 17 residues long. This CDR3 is CASSRTGASQINYEQYF. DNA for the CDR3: TGCGCCAGCAGCCGGACAGGGGCCAGTCAAATAAACTACGAGCAGTACTTC.

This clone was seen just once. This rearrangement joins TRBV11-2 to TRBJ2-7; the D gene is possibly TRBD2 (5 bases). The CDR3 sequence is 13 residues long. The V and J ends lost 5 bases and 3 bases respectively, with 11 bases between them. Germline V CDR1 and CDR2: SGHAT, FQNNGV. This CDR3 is CASSVGGGYEQYF. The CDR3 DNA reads TGTGCCAGCAGCGTAGGAGGCGGCTACGAGCAGTACTTC.

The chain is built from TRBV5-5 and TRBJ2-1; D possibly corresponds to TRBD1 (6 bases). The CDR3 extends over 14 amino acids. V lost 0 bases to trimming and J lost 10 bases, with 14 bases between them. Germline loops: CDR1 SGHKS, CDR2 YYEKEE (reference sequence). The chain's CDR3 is CASSLVQGNLEQFF. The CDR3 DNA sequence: TGTGCCAGCAGCTTGGTACAGGGAAATCTCGAGCAGTTCTTC.

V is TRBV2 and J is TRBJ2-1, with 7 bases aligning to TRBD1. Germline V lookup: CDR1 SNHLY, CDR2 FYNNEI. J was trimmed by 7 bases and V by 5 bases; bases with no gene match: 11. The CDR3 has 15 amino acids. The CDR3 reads CASSMGQKRGNEQFF. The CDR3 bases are TGTGCCAGCAGTATGGGACAGAAGAGGGGGAATGAGCAGTTCTTC.

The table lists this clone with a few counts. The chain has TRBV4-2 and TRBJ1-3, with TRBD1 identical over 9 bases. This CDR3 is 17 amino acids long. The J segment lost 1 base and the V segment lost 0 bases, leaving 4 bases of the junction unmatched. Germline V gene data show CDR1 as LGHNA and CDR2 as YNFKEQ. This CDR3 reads CASSQDLGQGSGNTIYF. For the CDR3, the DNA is TGTGCCAGCAGCCAAGACCTTGGACAGGGGTCTGGAAACACCATATATTTT.

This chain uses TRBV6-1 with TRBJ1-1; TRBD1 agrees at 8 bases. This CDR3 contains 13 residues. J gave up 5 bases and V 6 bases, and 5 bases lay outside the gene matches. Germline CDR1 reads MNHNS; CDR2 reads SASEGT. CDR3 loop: CASRTGVGTEAFF. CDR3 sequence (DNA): TGTGCCAGCAGGACAGGGGTAGGAACTGAAGCTTTCTTT.

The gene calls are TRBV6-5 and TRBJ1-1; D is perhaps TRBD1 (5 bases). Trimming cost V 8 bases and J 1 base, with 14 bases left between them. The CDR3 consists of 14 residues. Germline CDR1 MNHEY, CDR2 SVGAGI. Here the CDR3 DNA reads TGTGCCAGCGAGCAGGGAGGGAGGAACACTGAAGCTTTCTTT. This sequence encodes CASEQGGRNTEAFF.